The T cell receptor beta chain under discussion was sequenced for a study of blood T cell repertoires in COVID-19. The overall study: Acute-phase and convalescent COVID-19 samples originated in the United States, Italy and Spain. The analysed material was cDNA or gDNA that came from T cells, B-cell-depleted T cells, or PBMCs.

This CDR3 is built from 13 residues. Trimming took 8 bases from V and 1 from J; bases not matched to a gene: 2. Germline-derived CDR1 and CDR2 are LGHDT and YNNKEL (reference sequence). Authors' analysis steps: By means of reference gene primer amplification, nucleated cell counts were estimated. TCRdb's table, derived via immunoSEQ multiplex PCR, lists solely in-frame clones and lacks some. V, J and clone size derive from that table, while D and trimming were established from the DNA sequence. Of around 130,000 clones listed, approximately 84% are singletons. This clonotype was obtained from a woman of 80 years or more with acute or convalescent COVID-19. This rearrangement joins TRBV3-1 (or the pseudogene TRBV3-2) to TRBJ1-5; the match to TRBD1 covers 7 bases. Material: peripheral blood. This CDR3 is CASVRGSNQPQHF. The CDR3 DNA reads TGTGCCAGCGTCAGGGGGAGCAATCAGCCCCAGCATTTT.